The sample holds one count of the clone carrying this T cell receptor (beta chain). The data belong to a study of CD8 T cells in Susac syndrome. Germline V gene data show CDR1 as SGHAT and CDR2 as FQNNGV. The CDR3 contains 14 residues. The V gene lost 10 bases and the J gene lost 9 bases, with 21 bases spanning the gap. The RNA, roughly 0.5 to 1 ug, was put through reverse transcription using random hexamers. TCRdb re-called the immunoSEQ multiplex PCR reads with MiXCR, one entry per CDR3 protein. The sample holds 160,000 or so distinct CDR3 sequences; about 90% are singletons and the top ten take roughly 0.08%.

Sequences were obtained from CD4+ T cells from PBMCs. The chain has TRBV11-2 and TRBJ2-2, with D unresolved. The source of this sequence is a human donor in good health. CDR3 protein: CANTYGRFSRELFF. The CDR3 DNA follows: TGTGCCAATACCTACGGTCGCTTTTCCCGGGAGCTGTTTTTT.